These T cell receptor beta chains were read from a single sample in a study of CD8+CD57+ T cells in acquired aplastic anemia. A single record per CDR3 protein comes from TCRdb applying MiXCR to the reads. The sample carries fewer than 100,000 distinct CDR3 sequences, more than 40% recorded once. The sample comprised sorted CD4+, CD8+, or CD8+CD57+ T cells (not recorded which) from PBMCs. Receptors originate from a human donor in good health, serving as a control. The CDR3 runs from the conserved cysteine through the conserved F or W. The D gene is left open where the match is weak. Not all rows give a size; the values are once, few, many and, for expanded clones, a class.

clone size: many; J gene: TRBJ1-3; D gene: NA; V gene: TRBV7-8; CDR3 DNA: TGTGCCAGCAGCGCAACAGGATCCCCGGGAAACACCATATATTTT; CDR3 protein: CASSATGSPGNTIYF
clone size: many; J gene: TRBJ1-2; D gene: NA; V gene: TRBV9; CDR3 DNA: TGTGCCAGCAGCGACGGGGGTAGTGTATCCCATAACTATGGCTACACCTTC; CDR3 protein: CASSDGGSVSHNYGYTF
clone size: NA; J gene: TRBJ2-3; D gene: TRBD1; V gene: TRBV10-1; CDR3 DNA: TGCGCCAGCAGCGCCGGGACAGACACAGATACGCAGTATTTT; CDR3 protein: CASSAGTDTDTQYF
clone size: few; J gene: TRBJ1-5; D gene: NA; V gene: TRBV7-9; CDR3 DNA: TGTGCCAGCGGCGAAAATCAGCCCCAGCATTTT; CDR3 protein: CASGENQPQHF
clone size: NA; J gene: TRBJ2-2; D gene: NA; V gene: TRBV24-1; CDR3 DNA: TGTGCCACCAGTGAAAAGGACCGAGCCGGGGAGCTGTTTTTT; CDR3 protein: CATSEKDRAGELFF
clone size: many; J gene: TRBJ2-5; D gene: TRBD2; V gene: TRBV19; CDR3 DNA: TGTGCCAGTACCCCTACGGGGGGTCCCCAAGAGACCCAGTACTTC; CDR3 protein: CASTPTGGPQETQYF
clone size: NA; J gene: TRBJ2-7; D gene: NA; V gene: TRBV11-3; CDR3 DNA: TGTGCCAGCAGCTTGAGGAGCTCCTACGAGCAGTACTTC; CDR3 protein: CASSLRSSYEQYF
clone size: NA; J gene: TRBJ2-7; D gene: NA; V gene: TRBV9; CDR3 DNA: TGTGCCAGTCGCCCCGGGTGGGCGGGCTACGAGCAGTACTTC; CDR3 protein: CASRPGWAGYEQYF
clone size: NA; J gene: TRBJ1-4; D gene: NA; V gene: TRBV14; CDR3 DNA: TGTGCCAGCAGCCAAGACGGGGGTTCTGAAAAACTGTTTTTT; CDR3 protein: CASSQDGGSEKLFF
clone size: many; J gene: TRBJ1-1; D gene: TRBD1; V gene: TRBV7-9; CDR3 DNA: TGTGCCAGCAGCTCGCCCGGGACAGGGGGAACTGAAGCTTTCTTT; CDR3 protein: CASSSPGTGGTEAFF
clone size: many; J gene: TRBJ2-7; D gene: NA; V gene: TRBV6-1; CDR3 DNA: TGTGCCAGCAGTGAATTCTCTACCTACGAGCAGTACTTC; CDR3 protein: CASSEFSTYEQYF